This T cell receptor beta chain derives from a study of post-analysis software for immune sequencing data. cDNA libraries of TCR beta carried unique molecular identifiers. Yield was 500,000 to 600,000 cDNA molecules from around 1 to 10 million T cells. Via MiXCR, TCRdb re-called the PCR reads, giving one row per CDR3 protein. This table has 150,000 to 200,000 distinct CDR3 sequences, 25% to 35% appearing once. The origin of this receptor is a girl aged 10-17 years with multiple sclerosis. Source material: blood.

The CDR3 DNA reads TGTGCCTGGAGTATACGGGAGAGGGGATACGAGCAGTACTTC. Its protein product is CAWSIRERGYEQYF. V is TRBV30 and J is TRBJ2-5; D may be TRBD2 (6 bases). With the DNA end fitting TRBJ2-7 better, the J assignment may be wrong. CDR1 GTSNPN and CDR2 SVGIG come from the germline V gene (reference sequence). The CDR3 covers 14 residues.